This passage covers 10 T cell receptor beta chains from one sample sequenced in a study of cytomegalovirus exposure and HLA in healthy donors. A multiplex PCR was run with 60 Vbeta primers and 13 Jbeta primers. Clones were read by immunoSEQ multiplex PCR, and TCRdb kept only the in-frame ones, dropping some. The table lists 160,000 or so clones, 82% of them singletons, with more than 7% in the top ten. Source material: PBMCs. These receptors were collected from a male donor in good health and CMV-seropositive.

The chain is built from TRBV27 and TRBJ2-1; 7 positions agree with TRBD2. J lost 1 base, V lost 6 bases, and 9 bases had no gene match. The CDR3 consists of 16 residues. Germline V gene lookup returns CDR1 MNHEY and CDR2 SMNVEV (reference sequence). DNA for the CDR3: TGTGCCAGCAGGCAAACCTCAGCGGGATCCTACAATGAGCAGTTCTTC. Translated, it gives CASRQTSAGSYNEQFF.

The V call is TRBV19, the J call TRBJ2-7; no clear D. CDR1 and CDR2 from the germline V gene are LNHDA and SQIVND (reference sequence). This CDR3 has 12 amino acids. V was cut by 4 bases and J by 1 base, with 5 bases left in between. Written as DNA, the CDR3 is TGTGCCAGTAGTAGAACATCCTACGAGCAGTACTTC. The encoded protein is CASSRTSYEQYF.

The gene calls are TRBV5-8 and TRBJ1-1; 7 bases match TRBD1. Germline V gene data show CDR1 as SGHTS and CDR2 as YDEGEE. The CDR3 extends over 15 amino acids. V gave up 3 bases and J gave up 0 bases; unmatched junction bases: 5. The CDR3 nucleotides read TGTGCCAGCAGCTGGGGACAGTCCCTGAACACTGAAGCTTTCTTT. Translated, it gives CASSWGQSLNTEAFF.

The chain carries TRBV5-6 and TRBJ2-3; D remains unclear. Trimming removed 1 base from V and 0 bases from J, with 15 bases in between. The CDR3 is 17 residues long. Germline values: CDR1 SGHDT, CDR2 YYEEEE. The CDR3 sequence: CASSLYVDQASTDTQYF. As DNA, the CDR3 is TGTGCCAGCAGCTTGTATGTAGACCAGGCAAGCACAGATACGCAGTATTTT.

CDR3 in DNA: TGTGCCAGCAGACCAGACAGGGATAACTATGGCTACACCTTC. Translation: CASRPDRDNYGYTF. The chain uses TRBV27 and TRBJ1-2; 7 bases match TRBD1. The CDR3 extends over 14 amino acids. Germline loops: CDR1 MNHEY, CDR2 SMNVEV (reference sequence). After removal of 6 bases from V and 1 base from J, the junction contained 5 bases not matched to a gene.

CDR3 sequence reads: CASRKRTGHGYTF. In DNA, the CDR3 is TGTGCCAGCAGAAAAAGGACAGGGCACGGCTACACCTTC. The chain links TRBV6-5 to TRBJ1-2; 8 bases map to TRBD1. Losses at the gene ends were 6 bases for V and 8 bases for J; bases not matched to a gene: 8. This CDR3 region has 13 residues. The germline gives CDR1 MNHEY, CDR2 SVGAGI.

The table lists this clone with a count of one. This chain connects TRBV11-2 to TRBJ2-5, with 7 nucleotides matching TRBD2. The CDR3 is 16 residues long. V was clipped by 1 base and J by 5 bases; unmatched bases: 10. The germline gives CDR1 SGHAT, CDR2 FQNNGV. CDR3 residues: CASSLAFLAAPETQYF. The CDR3 DNA sequence: TGTGCCAGCAGCTTAGCTTTCCTAGCGGCGCCGGAGACCCAGTACTTC.

This clone was counted once. The chain links TRBV19 to TRBJ2-7; the match to TRBD1 covers 9 bases. This CDR3 comprises 15 residues. V lost 4 bases, J lost 1 base, and 5 bases stayed unmatched. Germline assignment: CDR1 LNHDA and CDR2 SQIVND (reference sequence). Here the CDR3 reads CASSTTGTGSYEQYF. As DNA, the CDR3 is TGTGCCAGTAGTACCACCGGGACAGGGTCCTACGAGCAGTACTTC.

The chain combines TRBV28 with TRBJ1-6; possibly TRBD1 for D (6 bases). The V gene lost 8 bases and the J gene lost 10 bases, with 24 bases spanning the gap. CDR3 length: 16 amino acids. Germline loops: CDR1 MDHEN, CDR2 SYDVKM. CDR3 region: CASLNWDTGARSPLHF. CDR3 sequence (DNA): TGTGCCAGCCTAAACTGGGACACCGGGGCGAGGTCACCCCTCCACTTT.

The V call is TRBV5-4, the J call TRBJ1-5; tentatively, D is TRBD1 (5 bases). Germline CDR1 and CDR2: SGHNT and YYREEE (reference sequence). This CDR3 is built from 16 residues. The V and J ends lost 4 bases and 5 bases respectively, with 19 bases between them. This chain's CDR3 is CASSRDGGGGDQPQHF. The CDR3 nucleotides are TGTGCCAGCAGCCGGGACGGCGGCGGAGGGGATCAGCCCCAGCATTTT.